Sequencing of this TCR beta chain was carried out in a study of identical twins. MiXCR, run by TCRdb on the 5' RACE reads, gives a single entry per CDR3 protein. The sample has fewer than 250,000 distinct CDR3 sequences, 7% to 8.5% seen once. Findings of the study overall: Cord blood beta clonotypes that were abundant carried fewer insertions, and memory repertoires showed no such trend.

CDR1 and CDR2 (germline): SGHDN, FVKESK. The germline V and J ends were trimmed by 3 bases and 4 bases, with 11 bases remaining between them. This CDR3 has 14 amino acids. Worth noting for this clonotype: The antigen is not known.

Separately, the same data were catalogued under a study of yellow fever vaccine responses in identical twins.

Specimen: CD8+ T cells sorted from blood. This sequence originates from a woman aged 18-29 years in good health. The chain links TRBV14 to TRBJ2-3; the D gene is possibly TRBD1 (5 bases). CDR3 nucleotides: TGTGCCAGCAGCCAGGCGACAGTGGCAGATACGCAGTATTTT. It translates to CASSQATVADTQYF. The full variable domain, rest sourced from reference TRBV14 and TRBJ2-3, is EAGVTQFPSHSVIEKGQTVTLRCDPISGHDNLYWYRRVMGKEIKFLLHFVKESKQDESGMPNNRFLAERTGGTYSTLKVQPAELEDSGVYFCASSQATVADTQYFGPGTRLTVL.